What follows are 18 T cell receptor beta chains derived from one specimen sequenced in a study of T cells in Graves' hyperthyroidism and ophthalmopathy. TCR beta CDR3 regions were amplified from RNA transcripts. HTBI primers drove first-round RT-PCR of the TCR CDR3. TCRdb re-called the multiplex PCR reads through MiXCR, storing one row per CDR3 protein. The sample shows approximately 560,000 distinct CDR3 sequences, around 14% of them seen only once. Input material: blood. These receptors were obtained from a woman aged 30 to 39 with Graves' hyperthyroidism.

This clonotype occurred many times. The chain links TRBV18 to TRBJ2-1; 8 nucleotides agree with TRBD1. CDR1 KGHSH and CDR2 LQKENI come from the germline V gene. This CDR3 has 14 amino acids. V was clipped by 5 bases and J by 3 bases; unmatched bases: 3. This chain's CDR3 is CASSTTGDYNEQFF. The CDR3 DNA reads TGTGCCAGCTCAACGACAGGGGACTACAATGAGCAGTTCTTC.

This clonotype was recorded at least ten times. The J gene is TRBJ2-1, the V gene TRBV2, with 8 positions matching TRBD1. Losses at the gene ends were 2 bases for V and 6 bases for J; bases not matched to a gene: 9. The CDR3 totals 16 residues. Germline values: CDR1 SNHLY, CDR2 FYNNEI. The CDR3, as DNA: TGTGCCAGCAGTGAATGGGGTGGTGACAGGGGCAATGAGCAGTTCTTC. Translating gives CASSEWGGDRGNEQFF.

V and J are TRBV12-3 or TRBV12-4 and TRBJ2-5; 9 positions match TRBD1. With V trimmed by 7 bases and J by 5 bases, 8 bases remained unmatched. This CDR3 is 14 amino acids long. The CDR3 loop reads CASTATGGGETQYF. The CDR3 bases are TGTGCCAGCACTGCGACAGGGGGTGGGGAGACCCAGTACTTC.

The chain employs TRBV7-2 and TRBJ1-2, with D unresolved. V lost 2 bases to trimming and J lost 5 bases, with 18 bases between them. Germline values: CDR1 SGHTA, CDR2 FQGNSA. The CDR3 extends over 16 amino acids. This CDR3 is CASSLYSQPPEYGYTF. The CDR3 nucleotides read TGTGCCAGCAGCTTATACTCTCAGCCACCAGAGTATGGCTACACCTTC. The complete variable domain, with remaining parts taken from reference TRBV7-2 and TRBJ1-2, reads GAGVSQSPSNKVTEKGKDVELRCDPISGHTALYWYRQSLGQGLEFLIYFQGNSAPDKSGLPSDRFSAERTGGSVSTLTIQRTQQEDSAVYLCASSLYSQPPEYGYTFGSGTRLTVV.

This clonotype was detected only a few times. The gene calls are TRBV6-6 and TRBJ1-3; D unclear. The CDR3 has 17 amino acids. Per germline, CDR1 MNHNY and CDR2 SVGAGI (reference sequence). V gave up 0 bases and J gave up 0 bases, with 12 bases separating them. CDR3 coding DNA: TGTGCCAGCAGTTACTCCTCGGTTGGCAGCTCTGGAAACACCATATATTTT. It encodes CASSYSSVGSSGNTIYF.

The chain uses TRBV12-3 or TRBV12-4 and TRBJ2-6; a possible D gene is TRBD2 (5 bases). This CDR3 spans 16 amino acids. V lost 3 bases to trimming and J lost 2 bases, with 11 bases between them. CDR3 residues: CASSFRGATGANVLTF. CDR3 DNA: TGTGCCAGCAGTTTTCGGGGAGCGACTGGGGCCAACGTCCTGACTTTC.

This clonotype was observed a handful of times. V and J are TRBV24-1 and TRBJ2-2; the D gene is possibly TRBD2 (6 bases). The germline gives CDR1 KGHDR, CDR2 SFDVKD. V was clipped by 9 bases and J by 1 base, with 17 bases between them. This CDR3 comprises 16 residues. CDR3 nucleotides: TGTGCCACCGAATCGATAGCGGAGATGAACACCGGGGAGCTGTTTTTT. Protein sequence: CATESIAEMNTGELFF.

The chain links TRBV7-9 to TRBJ2-3; 11 nucleotides agree with TRBD1. After removal of 5 bases from V and 7 bases from J, the junction contained 8 bases not matched to a gene. The CDR3 totals 15 residues. Per germline, CDR1 SEHNR and CDR2 FQNEAQ (reference sequence). The CDR3 coding sequence is TGTGCCAGCAGCCCCGGACAGGGGGCCATCTATACGCAGTATTTT. This sequence encodes CASSPGQGAIYTQYF.

This clonotype was seen only a few times. The chain has TRBV20-1 and TRBJ1-6; D is perhaps TRBD1 (6 bases). Germline V gene data show CDR1 as DFQATT and CDR2 as SNEGSKA (reference sequence). The V and J ends lost 7 bases and 8 bases respectively, with 15 bases between them. This CDR3 has 13 residues. In nucleotides, the CDR3 is TGCAGTGTACCAGGGGTAGGCGATTCACCCCTCCACTTT. This sequence encodes CSVPGVGDSPLHF.

The chain recombines TRBV7-9 with TRBJ2-4; 7 nucleotides align to TRBD1. V dropped 5 bases and J dropped 7; count of bases not matched to a gene: 14. The CDR3 extends over 16 amino acids. Germline V gives CDR1 SEHNR, CDR2 FQNEAQ (reference sequence). CDR3 loop: CASSGKQGTHWNIQYF. CDR3 bases: TGTGCCAGCAGCGGAAAACAGGGGACCCACTGGAACATTCAGTACTTC. The variable domain in full, with the rest retrieved from reference TRBV7-9 and TRBJ2-4, is DTGVSQNPRHKITKRGQNVTFRCDPISEHNRLYWYRQTLGQGPEFLTYFQNEAQLEKSRLLSDRFSAERPKGSFSTLEIQRTEQGDSAMYLCASSGKQGTHWNIQYFGAGTRLSVL.

This clonotype was seen repeatedly, ten times or more. The gene calls are TRBV12-3 or TRBV12-4 and TRBJ2-2; D tentatively reads TRBD1 or TRBD2 (5 bases each). V was pared by 3 bases and J by 1 base, with 9 bases between. The CDR3 extends over 15 amino acids. The CDR3 DNA reads TGTGCCAGCAGTTTGGGGACGGTGAACACCGGGGAGCTGTTTTTT. Translation gives CASSLGTVNTGELFF.

The chain uses TRBV19 and TRBJ1-6; unclear D gene. The germline CDR1 and CDR2 sequences are LNHDA and SQIVND (reference sequence). Trimming pared 10 bases from V and 9 bases from J, leaving 13 bases between. The CDR3 is 12 amino acids. In nucleotides, the CDR3 is TGTGCCACCAGTGGTCTTGCTTCACCCCTCCACTTT. Translating it yields CATSGLASPLHF.

Points on this clonotype: The junction differs from germline at one of its ends, possibly a read error. This sequence joins TRBV18 and TRBJ2-4, with TRBD2 matching over 8 bases. CDR1 and CDR2 (germline): KGHSH, LQKENI. The CDR3 runs 12 residues. The CDR3 region has the DNA TGTGGCAGCTCACCCAGCGGGGGAAGACAGTACTTC. Its translation is CGSSPSGGRQYF.

This clonotype appeared many times. The chain couples TRBV28 to TRBJ2-1, with a weak D call TRBD1 (5 bases). The CDR3 is 14 amino acids. V lost 5 bases to trimming and J lost 2 bases, with 10 bases between them. The germline V gene encodes CDR1 MDHEN and CDR2 SYDVKM. CDR3 coding DNA: TGTGCCAGCAGTCAGGGTGGCGCCTACAATGAGCAGTTCTTC. Protein product: CASSQGGAYNEQFF. The whole variable domain, remainder taken from reference TRBV28 and TRBJ2-1, is DVKVTQSSRYLVKRTGEKVFLECVQDMDHENMFWYRQDPGLGLRLIYFSYDVKMKEKGDIPEGYSVSREKKERFSLILESASTNQTSMYLCASSQGGAYNEQFFGPGTRLTVL.

Ten or more counts support this clonotype. This chain connects TRBV6-2 or TRBV6-3 to TRBJ1-1; a possible D gene is TRBD1 (6 bases). There are 15 residues in the CDR3. V was shortened by 0 bases and J by 1 base, with 9 bases between the two germline ends. From germline, CDR1 is MNHEY and CDR2 SVGEGT. The CDR3 loop is CASSYSGTPNTEAFF. CDR3 bases: TGTGCCAGCAGTTACTCCGGGACACCGAACACTGAAGCTTTCTTT.

This clonotype was counted only a few times. The rearrangement links TRBV5-5 to TRBJ1-1; D is ambiguous. V was cut by 8 bases and J by 1 base, with 15 bases left in between. Germline loops: CDR1 SGHKS, CDR2 YYEKEE (reference sequence). The CDR3 has 14 residues. CDR3 amino acids: CARILTGSNTEAFF. CDR3 DNA sequence: TGTGCCAGGATTTTGACCGGGTCGAACACTGAAGCTTTCTTT. The full variable domain, in which reference TRBV5-5 and TRBJ1-1 provide the parts outside the CDR3, is DAGVTQSPTHLIKTRGQQVTLRCSPISGHKSVSWYQQVLGQGPQFIFQYYEKEERGRGNFPDRFSARQFPNYSSELNVNALLLGDSALYLCARILTGSNTEAFFGQGTRLTVV.

This rearrangement joins TRBV11-2 to TRBJ2-7; 7 bases align to TRBD2. The end of the DNA is better explained by TRBJ2-1, so the J call may be wrong. CDR1 and CDR2 (germline): SGHAT, FQNNGV. The CDR3 is 14 amino acids. The CDR3 coding sequence is TGTGCCAGCAGCGGGCGGGAGTTGGGCTACGAGCAGTTCTTC. Its protein product is CASSGRELGYEQFF.

This clonotype was seen many times. The V gene is TRBV6-5, the J gene TRBJ1-2; D not certain. The CDR3 extends over 16 amino acids. Trimming removed 0 bases from V and 4 bases from J, with 15 bases in between. Looked up from germline, CDR1 is MNHEY and CDR2 is SVGAGI. In DNA, the CDR3 is TGTGCCAGCAGTTACTCGACGGCTTGGACGGCCTATGGCTACACCTTC. As protein: CASSYSTAWTAYGYTF.